This TCR beta chain was identified in a study of CD8 T cells in Susac syndrome. In the study overall: At blood draw, Susac syndrome patients were therapy-naive, on corticosteroids, or on intravenous immunoglobulin alone.

Patients having Susac syndrome satisfied recently defined diagnostic criteria for definite or probable disease. RNA in amounts of roughly 0.45 to 1 ug was reverse transcribed with random hexamers. From the immunoSEQ multiplex PCR reads, TCRdb called clonotypes with MiXCR, one entry per CDR3 protein. This table has 130,000 to 150,000 distinct CDR3 sequences, almost 96% appearing once. Trimming removed 7 bases from V and 10 bases from J, with 17 bases in between. The CDR3 contains 13 residues. This chain joins TRBV12-3 or TRBV12-4 and TRBJ2-1, with unresolved D. The source is a human donor with Susac syndrome. The sample taken for sequencing was CD4+ T cells from PBMCs. This CDR3 reads CASIADPAGEQFF. CDR3 DNA sequence: TGTGCCAGCATCGCGGACCCAGCTGGGGAGCAGTTCTTC.